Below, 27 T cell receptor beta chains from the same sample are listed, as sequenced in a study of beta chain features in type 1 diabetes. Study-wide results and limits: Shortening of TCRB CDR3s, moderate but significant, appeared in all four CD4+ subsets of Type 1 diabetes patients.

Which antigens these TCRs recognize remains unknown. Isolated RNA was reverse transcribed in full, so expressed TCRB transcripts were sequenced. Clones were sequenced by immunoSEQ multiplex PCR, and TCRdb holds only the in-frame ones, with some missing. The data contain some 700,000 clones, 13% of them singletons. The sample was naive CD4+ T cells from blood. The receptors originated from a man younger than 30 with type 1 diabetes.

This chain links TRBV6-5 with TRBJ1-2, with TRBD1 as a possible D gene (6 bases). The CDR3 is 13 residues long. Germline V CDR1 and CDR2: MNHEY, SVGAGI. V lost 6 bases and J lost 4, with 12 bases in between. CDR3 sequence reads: CASRSTGSYGYTF. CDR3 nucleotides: TGTGCCAGCAGGTCCACAGGGTCCTATGGCTACACCTTC.

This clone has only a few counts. The DNA for the CDR3 is TGTGCCAGCAGCCAAGGACAGGGGCGCACAGATACGCAGTATTTT. Amino acid sequence: CASSQGQGRTDTQYF. The rearrangement uses TRBV6-5 and TRBJ2-3; 9 positions match TRBD1. Per the germline V gene, CDR1 is MNHEY and CDR2 is SVGAGI. Trimming at V came to 6 bases and at J to 1 base, leaving 5 bases not matched to a gene. The CDR3 has 15 residues.

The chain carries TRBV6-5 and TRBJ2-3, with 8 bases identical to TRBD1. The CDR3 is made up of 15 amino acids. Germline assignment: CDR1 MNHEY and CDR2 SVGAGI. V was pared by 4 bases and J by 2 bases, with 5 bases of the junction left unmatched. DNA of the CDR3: TGTGCCAGCAGTTCACCGGGACAGGCCACAGATACGCAGTATTTT. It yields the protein CASSSPGQATDTQYF.

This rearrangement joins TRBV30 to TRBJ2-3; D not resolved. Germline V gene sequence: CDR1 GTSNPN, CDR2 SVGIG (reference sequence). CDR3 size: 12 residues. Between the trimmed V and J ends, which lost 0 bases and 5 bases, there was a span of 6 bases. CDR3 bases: TGTGCCTGGAGTGTACTCCAAGATACGCAGTATTTT. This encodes CAWSVLQDTQYF.

CDR3 nucleotides: TGCGCCAGCAGCCAAGACCTCGGGATCTTGGATGAAAAACTGTTTTTT. Amino acids: CASSQDLGILDEKLFF. The chain joins TRBV4-1 to TRBJ1-4; D gene ambiguous. In germline, CDR1 is MGHRA, CDR2 YSYEKL. The CDR3 extends over 16 amino acids. The germline V and J ends were trimmed by 0 bases and 6 bases, with 14 bases remaining between them.

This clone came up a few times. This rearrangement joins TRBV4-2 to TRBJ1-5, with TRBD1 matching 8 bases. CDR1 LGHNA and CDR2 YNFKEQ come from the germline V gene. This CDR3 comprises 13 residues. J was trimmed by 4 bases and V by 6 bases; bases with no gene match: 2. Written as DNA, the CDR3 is TGTGCCAGCAGTCGACAGGGGAATCAGCCCCAGCATTTT. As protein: CASSRQGNQPQHF.

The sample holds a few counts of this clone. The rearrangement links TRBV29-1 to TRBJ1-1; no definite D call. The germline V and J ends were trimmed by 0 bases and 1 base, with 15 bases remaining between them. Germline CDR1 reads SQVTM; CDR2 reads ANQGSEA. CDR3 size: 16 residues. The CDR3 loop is CSVEDRTGRENTEAFF. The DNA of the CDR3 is TGCAGCGTTGAAGATCGAACGGGCAGAGAGAACACTGAAGCTTTCTTT.

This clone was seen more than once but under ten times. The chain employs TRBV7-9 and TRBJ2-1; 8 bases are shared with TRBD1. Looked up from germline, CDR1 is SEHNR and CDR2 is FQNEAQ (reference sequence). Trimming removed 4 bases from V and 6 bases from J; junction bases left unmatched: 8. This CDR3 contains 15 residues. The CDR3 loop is CASSSPGQAFNEQFF. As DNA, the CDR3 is TGTGCCAGCAGCTCCCCGGGACAGGCGTTCAATGAGCAGTTCTTC.

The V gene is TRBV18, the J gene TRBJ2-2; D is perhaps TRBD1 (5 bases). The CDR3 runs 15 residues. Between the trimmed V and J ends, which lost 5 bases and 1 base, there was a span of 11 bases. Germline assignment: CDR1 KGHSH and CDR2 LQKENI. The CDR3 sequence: CASSSATENTGELFF. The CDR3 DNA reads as TGTGCCAGCTCATCAGCGACAGAGAACACCGGGGAGCTGTTTTTT.

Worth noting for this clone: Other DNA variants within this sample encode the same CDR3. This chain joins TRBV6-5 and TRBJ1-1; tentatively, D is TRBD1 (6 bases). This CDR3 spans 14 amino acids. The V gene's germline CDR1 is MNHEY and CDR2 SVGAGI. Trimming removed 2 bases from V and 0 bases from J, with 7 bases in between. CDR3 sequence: CASSYGQLNTEAFF. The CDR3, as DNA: TGTGCCAGCAGTTACGGACAGTTGAACACTGAAGCTTTCTTT.

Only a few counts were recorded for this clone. Here the CDR3 DNA reads TGTGCCATCACGTGGCAGTCCGACAATGAGCAGTTCTTC. Its protein product is CAITWQSDNEQFF. This rearrangement joins TRBV10-3 to TRBJ2-1, with D unclear. The ends were cut back, 7 bases at V and 5 bases at J, with 12 bases in the middle. The CDR3 has 13 residues. Germline V gene lookup returns CDR1 ENHRY and CDR2 SYGVKD.

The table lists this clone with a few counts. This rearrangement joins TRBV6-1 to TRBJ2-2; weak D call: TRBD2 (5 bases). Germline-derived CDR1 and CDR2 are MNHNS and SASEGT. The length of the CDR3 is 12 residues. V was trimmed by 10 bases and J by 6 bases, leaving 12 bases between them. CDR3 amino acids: CATTNLAGELFF. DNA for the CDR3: TGTGCCACGACTAATTTGGCCGGGGAGCTGTTTTTT.

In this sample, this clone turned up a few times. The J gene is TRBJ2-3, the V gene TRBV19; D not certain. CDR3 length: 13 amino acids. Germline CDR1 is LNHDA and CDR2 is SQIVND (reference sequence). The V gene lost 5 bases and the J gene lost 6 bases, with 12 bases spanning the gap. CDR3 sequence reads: CASSARAPDTQYF. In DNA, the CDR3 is TGTGCCAGTAGTGCCCGGGCCCCGGATACGCAGTATTTT. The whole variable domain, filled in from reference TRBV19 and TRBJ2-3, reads DGGITQSPKYLFRKEGQNVTLSCEQNLNHDAMYWYRQDPGQGLRLIYYSQIVNDFQKGDIAEGYSVSREKKESFPLTVTSAQKNPTAFYLCASSARAPDTQYFGPGTRLTVL.

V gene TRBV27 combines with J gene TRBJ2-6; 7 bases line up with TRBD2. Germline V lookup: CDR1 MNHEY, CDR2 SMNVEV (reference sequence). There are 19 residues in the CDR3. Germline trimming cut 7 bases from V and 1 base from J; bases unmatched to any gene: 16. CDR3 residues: CASTSISRGGGSGANVLTF. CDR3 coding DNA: TGTGCCAGCACATCAATCTCCCGAGGCGGGGGTTCTGGGGCCAACGTCCTGACTTTC.

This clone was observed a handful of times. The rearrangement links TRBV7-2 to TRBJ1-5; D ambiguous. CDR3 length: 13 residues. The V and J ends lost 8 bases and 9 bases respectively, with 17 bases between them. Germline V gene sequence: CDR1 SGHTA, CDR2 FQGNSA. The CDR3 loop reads CASSQDGATPQHF. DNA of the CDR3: TGTGCCAGCTCCCAGGATGGCGCAACGCCCCAGCATTTT.

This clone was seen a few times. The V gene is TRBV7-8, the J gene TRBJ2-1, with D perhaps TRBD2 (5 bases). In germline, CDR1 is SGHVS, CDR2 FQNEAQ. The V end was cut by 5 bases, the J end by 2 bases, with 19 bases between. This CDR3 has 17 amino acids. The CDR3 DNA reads TGTGCCAGCAGCGCCCTGCCTGGGAGCTCGCCCTACAATGAGCAGTTCTTC. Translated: CASSALPGSSPYNEQFF. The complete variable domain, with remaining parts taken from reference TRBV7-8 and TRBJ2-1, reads GAGVSQSPRYKVAKRGQDVALRCDPISGHVSLFWYQQALGQGPEFLTYFQNEAQLDKSGLPSDRFFAERPEGSVSTLKIQRTQQEDSAVYLCASSALPGSSPYNEQFFGPGTRLTVL.

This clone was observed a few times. CDR3 loop: CASSLVASRDRRNQPQHF. CDR3 DNA sequence: TGTGCCAGCAGCTTAGTCGCATCCCGGGACAGGAGGAATCAGCCCCAGCATTTT. This rearrangement joins TRBV7-9 to TRBJ1-5; 8 nucleotides match TRBD1. The junction had 12 bases not matched to a gene; V was cut back by 1 base and J by 4 bases. Germline loops: CDR1 SEHNR, CDR2 FQNEAQ (reference sequence). The CDR3 runs to 18 residues. The full variable domain, completed using reference TRBV7-9 and TRBJ1-5, is DTGVSQNPRHKITKRGQNVTFRCDPISEHNRLYWYRQTLGQGPEFLTYFQNEAQLEKSRLLSDRFSAERPKGSFSTLEIQRTEQGDSAMYLCASSLVASRDRRNQPQHFGDGTRLSIL.

The CDR3 DNA reads as TGTGCCAGCAGCCCACAGAGTTTTAGTGAGCAGTACTTC. It translates to CASSPQSFSEQYF. V is TRBV5-6 and J is TRBJ2-7; D is unclear. V lost 4 bases and J 7 bases, leaving 15 bases between the germline ends. CDR1 is SGHDT, CDR2 YYEEEE, per germline. The CDR3 is made up of 13 amino acids.

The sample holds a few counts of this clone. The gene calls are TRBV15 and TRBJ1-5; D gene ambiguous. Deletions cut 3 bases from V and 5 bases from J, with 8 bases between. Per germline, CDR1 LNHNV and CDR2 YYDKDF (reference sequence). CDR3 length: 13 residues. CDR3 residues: CATSSLRDQPQHF. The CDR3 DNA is TGTGCCACCAGCAGCCTGCGGGATCAGCCCCAGCATTTT. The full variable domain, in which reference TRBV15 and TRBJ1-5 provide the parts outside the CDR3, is DAMVIQNPRYQVTQFGKPVTLSCSQTLNHNVMYWYQQKSSQAPKLLFHYYDKDFNNEADTPDNFQSRRPNTSFCFLDIRSPGLGDTAMYLCATSSLRDQPQHFGDGTRLSIL.

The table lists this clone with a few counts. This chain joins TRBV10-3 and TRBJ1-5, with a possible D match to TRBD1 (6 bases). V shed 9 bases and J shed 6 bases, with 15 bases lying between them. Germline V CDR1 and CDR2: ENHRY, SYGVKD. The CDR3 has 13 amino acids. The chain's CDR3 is CAMAGEEGQPQHF. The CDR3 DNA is TGTGCCATGGCAGGGGAGGAGGGTCAGCCCCAGCATTTT.

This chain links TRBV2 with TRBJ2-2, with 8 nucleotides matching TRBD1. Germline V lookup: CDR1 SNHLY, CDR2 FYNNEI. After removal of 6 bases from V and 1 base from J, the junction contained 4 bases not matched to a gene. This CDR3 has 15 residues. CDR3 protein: CASRRTGMNTGELFF. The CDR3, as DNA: TGTGCCAGCAGAAGGACAGGGATGAACACCGGGGAGCTGTTTTTT.

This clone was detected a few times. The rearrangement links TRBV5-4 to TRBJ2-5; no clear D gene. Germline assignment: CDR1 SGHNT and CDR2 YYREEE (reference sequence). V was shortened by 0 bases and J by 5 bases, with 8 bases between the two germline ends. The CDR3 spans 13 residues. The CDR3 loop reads CASSLGLTETQYF. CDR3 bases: TGTGCCAGCAGCTTGGGCCTCACGGAGACCCAGTACTTC. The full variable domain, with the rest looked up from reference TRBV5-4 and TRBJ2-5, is ETGVTQSPTHLIKTRGQQVTLRCSSQSGHNTVSWYQQALGQGPQFIFQYYREEENGRGNFPPRFSGLQFPNYSSELNVNALELDDSALYLCASSLGLTETQYFGPGTRLLVL.

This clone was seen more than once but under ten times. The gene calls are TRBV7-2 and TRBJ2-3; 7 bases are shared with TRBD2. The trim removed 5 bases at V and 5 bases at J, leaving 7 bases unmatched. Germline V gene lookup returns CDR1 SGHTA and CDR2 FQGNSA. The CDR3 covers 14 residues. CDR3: CASSLGRAQDTQYF. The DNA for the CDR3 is TGTGCCAGCAGCCTGGGGAGGGCCCAAGATACGCAGTATTTT. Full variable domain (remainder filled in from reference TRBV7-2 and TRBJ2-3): GAGVSQSPSNKVTEKGKDVELRCDPISGHTALYWYRQSLGQGLEFLIYFQGNSAPDKSGLPSDRFSAERTGGSVSTLTIQRTQQEDSAVYLCASSLGRAQDTQYFGPGTRLTVL.

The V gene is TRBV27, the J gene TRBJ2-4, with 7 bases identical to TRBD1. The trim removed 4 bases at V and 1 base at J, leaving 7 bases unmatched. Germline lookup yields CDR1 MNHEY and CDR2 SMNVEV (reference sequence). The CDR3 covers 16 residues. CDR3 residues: CASSYTGVEAKNIQYF. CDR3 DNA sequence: TGTGCCAGCAGTTACACAGGGGTGGAGGCCAAAAACATTCAGTACTTC.

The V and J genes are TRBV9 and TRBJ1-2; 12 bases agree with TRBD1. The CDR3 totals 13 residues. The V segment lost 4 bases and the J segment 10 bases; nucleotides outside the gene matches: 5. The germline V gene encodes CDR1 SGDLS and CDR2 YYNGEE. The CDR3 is CASSPGTGGAYTF. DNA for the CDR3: TGTGCCAGCAGCCCCGGGACAGGGGGCGCCTACACCTTC.

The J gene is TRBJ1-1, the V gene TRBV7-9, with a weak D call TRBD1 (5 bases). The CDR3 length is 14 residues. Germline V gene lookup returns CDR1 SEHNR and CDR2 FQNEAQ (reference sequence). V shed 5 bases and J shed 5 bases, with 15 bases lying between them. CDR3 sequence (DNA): TGTGCCAGCAGCCTAGTCGGGGCAGAGACTGAAGCTTTCTTT. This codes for CASSLVGAETEAFF.

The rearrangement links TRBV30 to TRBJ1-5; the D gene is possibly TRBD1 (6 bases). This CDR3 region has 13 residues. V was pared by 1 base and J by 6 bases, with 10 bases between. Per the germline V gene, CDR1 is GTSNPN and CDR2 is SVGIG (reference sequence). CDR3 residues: CAWSGDKLQPQHF. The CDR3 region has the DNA TGTGCCTGGAGTGGGGACAAGCTTCAGCCCCAGCATTTT.